Shown below are 5 T cell receptor beta chains from a single sample sequenced in a study of T cell changes during pregnancy in multiple sclerosis. Profiled with immunoSEQ multiplex PCR; TCRdb holds only in-frame clones, not every one. The sample holds 50,000 to 65,000 clones, about 90% seen once. The source material was CD4+ T cells from peripheral blood mononuclear cells, sampled in the first trimester of pregnancy. These receptors were obtained from a female donor with multiple sclerosis, enrolled in a pregnancy study.

The rearrangement links TRBV9 to TRBJ2-3; 9 nucleotides match TRBD2. The germline V gene encodes CDR1 SGDLS and CDR2 YYNGEE. V trimming: 0 bases; J trimming: 6 bases; junction bases outside the gene matches: 11. The CDR3 contains 17 residues. The DNA of the CDR3 is TGTGCCAGCAGCGTAGATGTTAGCGGGGGAGTCCCGGATACGCAGTATTTT. Residues: CASSVDVSGGVPDTQYF.

The genes are TRBV6-6 and TRBJ1-6; D not certain. The CDR3 consists of 15 residues. V was cut by 4 bases and J by 7 bases, with 14 bases left in between. CDR1 and CDR2 (germline): MNHNY, SVGAGI (reference sequence). In DNA, the CDR3 is TGTGCCAGCAGTTTTAGACAAGTGGAAAATTCACCCCTCCACTTT. It encodes CASSFRQVENSPLHF.

This chain uses TRBV7-2 with TRBJ1-1, with 11 nucleotides matching TRBD1. Trimming at V came to 6 bases and at J to 1 base, leaving 7 bases not matched to a gene. The germline gives CDR1 SGHTA, CDR2 FQGNSA. This CDR3 is built from 16 residues. CDR3 loop: CASRNRDRGRNTEAFF. The CDR3 nucleotides are TGTGCCAGCAGAAACCGGGACAGGGGGAGGAACACTGAAGCTTTCTTT.

This sequence joins TRBV23-1 and TRBJ2-4; tentative D call: TRBD1 (5 bases). TRBV23-1 belongs to the ORF category, with a function that is uncertain. The CDR3 extends over 13 amino acids. Trimming took 11 bases from V and 2 from J, leaving 13 bases between them. The CDR3, as DNA: TGCGCCCCCGCCCCAGGGACCAAAAACATTCAGTACTTC. The encoded protein is CAPAPGTKNIQYF.

This clone was seen only once. This chain joins TRBV7-3 and TRBJ1-1; D perhaps matches TRBD1 (5 bases). CDR3 size: 12 residues. The germline V gene encodes CDR1 SGHTA and CDR2 FQGTGA. V shed 4 bases and J shed 10 bases, with 13 bases lying between them. The CDR3 protein is CASSSQRGGAFF. Written as DNA, the CDR3 is TGTGCCAGCAGCTCACAGCGGGGGGGAGCTTTCTTT.